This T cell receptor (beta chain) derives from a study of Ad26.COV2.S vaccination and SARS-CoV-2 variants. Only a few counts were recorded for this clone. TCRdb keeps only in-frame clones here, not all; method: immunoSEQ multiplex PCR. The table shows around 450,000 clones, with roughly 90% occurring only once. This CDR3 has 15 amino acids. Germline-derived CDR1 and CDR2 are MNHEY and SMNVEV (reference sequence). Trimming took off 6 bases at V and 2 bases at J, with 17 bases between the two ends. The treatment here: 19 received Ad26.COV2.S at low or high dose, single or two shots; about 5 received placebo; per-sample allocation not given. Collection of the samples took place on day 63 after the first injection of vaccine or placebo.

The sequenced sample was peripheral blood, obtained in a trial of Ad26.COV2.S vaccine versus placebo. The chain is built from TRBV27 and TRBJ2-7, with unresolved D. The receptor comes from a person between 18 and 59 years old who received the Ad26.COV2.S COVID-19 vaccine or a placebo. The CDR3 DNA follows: TGTGCCAGCAGCCCAACTCAGTTTGCGGCCTACGAGCAGTACTTC. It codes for CASSPTQFAAYEQYF.